Below, 20 T cell receptor beta chains from the same sample are listed, as sequenced in a study of T cell responses to AZD1222 COVID-19 vaccine. Sequencing was performed with immunoSEQ multiplex PCR; in TCRdb, only in-frame clones are kept and a portion is missing. The repertoire consists of approximately 180,000 clones, with about 88% occurring once and the leading ten covering 25% to 30%. The sample in question was peripheral blood, obtained 28 days after the second AZD1222 dose. Receptor source: an adult who received the AZD1222 COVID-19 vaccine.

This sequence joins TRBV3-1 (or the pseudogene TRBV3-2) and TRBJ2-5; D perhaps matches TRBD2 (5 bases). This CDR3 spans 14 amino acids. The germline V gene encodes CDR1 LGHDT and CDR2 YNNKEL (reference sequence). V was pared by 1 base and J by 5 bases, with 11 bases between. CDR3 region: CASSQGRARETQYF. CDR3 DNA: TGTGCCAGCAGCCAAGGGCGGGCTCGGGAGACCCAGTACTTC.

DNA for the CDR3: TGTGCCAGCAGCTTTGGACAGGGAAGAGAGGAGACCCAGTACTTC. Encoded protein: CASSFGQGREETQYF. The chain couples TRBV11-1 to TRBJ2-5; TRBD1 matches 8 bases. The CDR3 is made up of 15 amino acids. CDR1 SGHAT and CDR2 FQDESV come from the germline V gene (reference sequence). V was pared by 3 bases and J by 5 bases, with 8 bases of the junction left unmatched.

The chain carries TRBV5-1 and TRBJ2-7; 8 positions agree with TRBD1. CDR1 is SGHRS and CDR2 is YFSETQ in the germline V gene. This CDR3 contains 14 residues. V lost 2 bases and J lost 6; bases outside the gene matches: 7. CDR3 residues: CASSLWTGPSEQYF. The DNA for the CDR3 is TGCGCCAGCAGCTTATGGACAGGGCCGAGCGAGCAGTACTTC.

The V gene is TRBV4-3, the J gene TRBJ2-3, with TRBD2 matching 12 bases. The V segment lost 3 bases and the J segment 6 bases; nucleotides outside the gene matches: 10. The CDR3 is 17 amino acids. The V gene's germline CDR1 is LGHNA and CDR2 YSLEER. Written as DNA, the CDR3 is TGCGCCAGCAGCCATCCCGGACTAGCGGGAACCCCTGATACGCAGTATTTT. It translates to CASSHPGLAGTPDTQYF.

This sequence joins TRBV3-1 (or the pseudogene TRBV3-2) and TRBJ1-5; possibly TRBD1 for D (6 bases). Germline CDR1 and CDR2: LGHDT and YNNKEL (reference sequence). The CDR3 sequence is 15 residues long. V dropped 4 bases and J dropped 3 bases, with 13 bases sitting between them. The CDR3 protein is CASSRSDSTNQPQHF. In nucleotides, the CDR3 is TGTGCCAGCAGCCGTTCGGACAGCACCAATCAGCCCCAGCATTTT.

In this sample, this clone turned up once. The CDR3 region has the DNA TGTGCCAGCAGCCGGGACTACGGAGGCACAGATACGCAGTATTTT. Encoded protein: CASSRDYGGTDTQYF. This chain connects TRBV6-5 to TRBJ2-3, with 7 bases matching TRBD2. This CDR3 region has 15 residues. CDR1 is MNHEY and CDR2 is SVGAGI in the germline V gene. The trim removed 6 bases at V and 1 base at J, leaving 7 bases unmatched.

The V call is TRBV6-5, the J call TRBJ2-7; D could derive from TRBD1 or TRBD2 (5 bases each). CDR1 and CDR2 (germline): MNHEY, SVGAGI. The CDR3 length is 14 residues. V was trimmed by 5 bases and J by 4 bases, leaving 15 bases between them. CDR3 loop: CASSPFRGDYEQYF. CDR3 DNA sequence: TGTGCCAGCAGTCCCTTCCGGGGCGATTACGAGCAGTACTTC.

The chain recombines TRBV12-3 or TRBV12-4 with TRBJ1-2; D uncertain. This CDR3 spans 12 amino acids. The V and J ends lost 3 bases and 8 bases respectively, with 10 bases between them. CDR3 DNA sequence: TGTGCCAGCAGTTTCATTCAGGCCGGCTACACCTTC. Translating it yields CASSFIQAGYTF.

Notes on this clone: The junction does not match germline at one end; this may be a read error. The chain employs TRBV29-1 and TRBJ2-3, with 7 bases aligning to TRBD2. CDR3 length: 14 residues. Per germline, CDR1 SQVTM and CDR2 ANQGSEA. Here the CDR3 DNA reads TGCAGCGTTGGGCTAGCGGTAAGCACGGATACGCAGTATTTT. As protein: CSVGLAVSTDTQYF.

V and J are TRBV30 and TRBJ1-2; D unclear. Deletions cut 2 bases from V and 4 bases from J, with 11 bases between. Germline loops: CDR1 GTSNPN, CDR2 SVGIG (reference sequence). This CDR3 region has 13 residues. This chain's CDR3 is CAWSSVNAYGYTF. The DNA for the CDR3 is TGTGCCTGGAGTTCGGTAAATGCCTATGGCTACACCTTC.

The chain recombines TRBV7-2 with TRBJ2-4; TRBD2 matches 13 bases. The V gene end was trimmed by 1 base and the J gene end by 6 bases; junction bases not matched to a gene: 3. This CDR3 is built from 16 residues. CDR1 and CDR2 from the germline V gene are SGHTA and FQGNSA. In nucleotides, the CDR3 is TGTGCCAGCAGCTTAGATGGACTAGCGGGAGTAAACATTCAGTACTTC. Its protein product is CASSLDGLAGVNIQYF.

CDR3 region: CASTIETGWEQYF. Written as DNA, the CDR3 is TGTGCCAGCACCATAGAGACAGGGTGGGAGCAGTACTTC. This rearrangement joins TRBV12-3 or TRBV12-4 to TRBJ2-7; TRBD1 agrees at 7 bases. CDR3 length: 13 amino acids. The J segment lost 7 bases and the V segment lost 7 bases, leaving 10 bases of the junction unmatched.

The chain recombines TRBV5-1 with TRBJ1-1; tentatively, D is TRBD1 (6 bases). CDR1 and CDR2 from the germline V gene are SGHRS and YFSETQ. This CDR3 has 16 residues. V lost 2 bases, J lost 0 bases, and 14 bases lay in between. The DNA for the CDR3 is TGCGCCAGCAGCTTACAGATCACAGGGTTGAACACTGAAGCTTTCTTT. Amino acid sequence: CASSLQITGLNTEAFF.

This clone was detected only once. The chain combines TRBV18 with TRBJ2-1, with 8 bases lining up with TRBD2. V dropped 6 bases and J dropped 9; count of bases not matched to a gene: 4. This CDR3 region has 12 residues. Germline assignment: CDR1 KGHSH and CDR2 LQKENI. Here the CDR3 reads CASSVTSGEQFF. The CDR3 DNA reads as TGTGCCAGCTCCGTTACTAGCGGTGAGCAGTTCTTC.

This clone was seen a single time. The chain uses TRBV5-6 and TRBJ2-5; tentatively, D is TRBD2 (6 bases). Germline V gives CDR1 SGHDT, CDR2 YYEEEE. Between the trimmed V and J ends, which lost 4 bases and 3 bases, there was a span of 16 bases. There are 15 residues in the CDR3. CDR3 DNA: TGTGCCAGCAGCCCACCCGGGGGTCGAGAAGAGACCCAGTACTTC. Its translation: CASSPPGGREETQYF.

The J gene is TRBJ2-5, the V gene TRBV20-1, with TRBD2 matching 8 bases. The V gene end was trimmed by 3 bases and the J gene end by 4 bases; junction bases not matched to a gene: 7. CDR1 DFQATT and CDR2 SNEGSKA come from the germline V gene (reference sequence). There are 14 residues in the CDR3. CDR3 DNA: TGCAGTGCTAGTGGGGCGGGAGGACGAGAGACCCAGTACTTC. This encodes CSASGAGGRETQYF.

The chain recombines TRBV27 with TRBJ1-3, with a possible D match to TRBD1 (5 bases). CDR1 is MNHEY, CDR2 SMNVEV, per germline (reference sequence). This CDR3 has 16 amino acids. Deletions cut 5 bases from V and 1 base from J, with 15 bases between. CDR3 sequence (DNA): TGTGCCAGCAGTCCCTGGGACCCAGTATCTGGAAACACCATATATTTT. This sequence encodes CASSPWDPVSGNTIYF.

The V call is TRBV21-1, the J call TRBJ2-2; the D segment call TRBD2 is taken from the table without a DNA check. TRBV21-1 is tagged as a pseudogene. The CDR3 is made up of 17 amino acids. In nucleotides, the CDR3 is TGTGCCAGCAGCCTAAGGTCGTTAGCGGGAGTTGACGGGGAGCTGTTTTTT. Translated, it gives CASSLRSLAGVDGELFF.

This sequence joins TRBV6-5 and TRBJ1-1, with D perhaps matching TRBD1 (5 bases). Per the germline V gene, CDR1 is MNHEY and CDR2 is SVGAGI. CDR3 length equals 14 residues. The ends were cut back, 2 bases at V and 0 bases at J, with 7 bases in the middle. The CDR3 DNA reads TGTGCCAGCAGTTACGGGGGGGTGAACACTGAAGCTTTCTTT. This codes for CASSYGGVNTEAFF.

As for this clone: In the same sample, other DNA sequences code for this CDR3. The chain has TRBV9 and TRBJ2-1; D perhaps matches TRBD2 (5 bases). Trimming took 2 bases from V and 0 from J, leaving 9 bases between them. This CDR3 is 15 amino acids long. Per germline, CDR1 SGDLS and CDR2 YYNGEE. CDR3 in DNA: TGTGCCAGCAGCGTTCTCGGGGTCTCCTACAATGAGCAGTTCTTC. It yields the protein CASSVLGVSYNEQFF.